A selection of T cell receptor beta chains follows, all from one sample in a study of vaccination effects on CD4 cells after COVID-19. Their target antigens are unknown. Data came from immunoSEQ multiplex PCR; TCRdb stores just in-frame clones and leaves some out. The profile shows roughly 41,000 clones, about three fifths of them singletons. The sample consisted of CD4+ T cells from PBMCs cultured with HCoV-OC43 spike peptides, taken before COVID-19 vaccination. The receptors stem from a human donor who received a COVID-19 vaccine. Each CDR3 is given with its conserved first and last residue. The D gene is left open where the match is weak. Not all rows give a size; the values are once, few, many and, for expanded clones, a class.

size,J,V,D,CDR3,DNA
.,TRBJ2-7,TRBV10-1,.,CASNDGSFEQYF,TGCGCCAGCAATGACGGGAGCTTCGAGCAGTACTTC
.,TRBJ1-4,TRBV11-2,.,CASSSSGGGLTNEKLFF,TGTGCCAGCAGCTCATCAGGAGGGGGATTGACTAATGAAAAACTGTTTTTT
few,TRBJ1-2,TRBV7-9,.,CASSSTVFDLGYTF,TGTGCCAGCAGCTCGACAGTTTTTGATCTTGGCTACACCTTC
.,TRBJ2-1,TRBV4-1,.,CASSRIAGRGPSSYNEQFF,TGCGCCAGCAGCCGCATAGCCGGGCGGGGCCCGAGCTCCTACAATGAGCAGTTCTTC
.,TRBJ1-4,TRBV6-5,.,CASQTQPGQLFF,TGTGCCAGCCAGACACAACCGGGACAACTGTTTTTT
.,TRBJ2-5,TRBV6-4,TRBD2,CASSDSGTSGRNRSETQYF,TGTGCCAGCAGTGACTCCGGGACTAGCGGGAGAAACAGAAGCGAGACCCAGTACTTC
.,TRBJ1-5,TRBV2,.,CASSEGWQVGHQPQHF,TGTGCCAGCAGTGAGGGATGGCAGGTCGGGCATCAGCCCCAGCATTTT
few,TRBJ1-2,TRBV12-3/TRBV12-4,TRBD1,CASSWTGMGGYTF,TGTGCCAGCAGCTGGACAGGGATGGGTGGCTACACCTTC
few,TRBJ2-2,TRBV3-1/TRBV3-2,TRBD1,CASSQGDRVTGELFF,TGTGCCAGCAGCCAAGGGGACAGGGTGACCGGGGAGCTGTTTTTT
few,TRBJ1-5,TRBV29-1,.,CSVGIEGLNQPQHF,TGCAGCGTGGGGATCGAAGGACTTAATCAGCCCCAGCATTTT
.,TRBJ2-6,TRBV23-1,.,CASSQIRHISGANVLTF,TGCGCCAGCAGTCAAATCCGACATATCTCTGGGGCCAACGTCCTGACTTTC
.,TRBJ1-6,TRBV3-1/TRBV3-2,.,CASSQAARSPLHF,TGTGCCAGCAGCCAAGCGGCGAGGTCACCCCTCCACTTT
.,TRBJ2-7,TRBV5-5,TRBD1,CASSWIPGQKGEQYF,TGTGCCAGCAGCTGGATTCCGGGACAGAAAGGCGAGCAGTACTTC
few,TRBJ1-2,TRBV3-1/TRBV3-2,TRBD1,CASSPRQGADGYTF,TGTGCCAGCAGCCCTCGACAGGGGGCGGATGGCTACACCTTC
.,TRBJ1-5,TRBV11-2,.,CASSFFANQPQHF,TGTGCCAGCAGCTTTTTTGCGAATCAGCCCCAGCATTTT
.,TRBJ1-2,TRBV6-6,.,CASSDLRVGAHGYTF,TGTGCCAGCAGTGACCTAAGAGTAGGGGCCCATGGCTACACCTTC
.,TRBJ1-5,TRBV27,.,CASSLRGNPNFSNQPQHF,TGTGCCAGCAGTTTAAGAGGGAACCCGAATTTTAGCAATCAGCCCCAGCATTTT
.,TRBJ2-7,TRBV5-1,TRBD2,CASSFPGGDEQYF,TGCGCCAGCAGCTTTCCCGGGGGGGACGAGCAGTACTTC
.,TRBJ2-5,TRBV13,TRBD1,CASSSYPLDRAETQYF,TGTGCCAGCAGCTCTTACCCTCTGGACAGGGCAGAGACCCAGTACTTC
.,TRBJ1-2,TRBV19,.,CASSLPGNYGYTF,TGTGCCAGTAGCCTCCCGGGGAACTATGGCTACACCTTC
few,TRBJ2-1,TRBV6-4,TRBD2,CASSDSAGGPNEQFF,TGTGCCAGCAGTGACTCGGCGGGGGGGCCCAATGAGCAGTTCTTC
.,TRBJ2-1,TRBV18,.,CASSPSEGGYNEQFF,TGTGCCAGCTCACCATCAGAGGGGGGGTACAATGAGCAGTTCTTC
.,TRBJ2-7,TRBV4-1,.,CASSQEWRQSRAPHEQYF,TGCGCCAGCAGCCAAGAATGGCGACAGTCCCGAGCCCCCCACGAGCAGTACTTC
.,TRBJ2-7,TRBV10-3,.,CAISRDTRGQSYEQYF,TGTGCCATCAGTAGGGACACGAGGGGCCAATCCTACGAGCAGTACTTC
.,TRBJ2-1,TRBV6-5,TRBD1,CASRFGTESYNEQFF,TGTGCCAGCAGGTTTGGGACAGAAAGTTACAATGAGCAGTTCTTC
.,TRBJ1-5,TRBV5-8,.,CASSLSPQPQHF,TGTGCCAGCAGCTTGTCCCCTCAGCCCCAGCATTTT
.,TRBJ2-3,TRBV2,.,CASSGHRDPNTQYF,TGTGCCAGCAGTGGACACAGGGATCCTAATACGCAGTATTTT
.,TRBJ2-1,TRBV10-2,.,CASSDLGGAPYNEQFF,TGCGCCAGCAGTGATTTAGGGGGGGCCCCTTACAATGAGCAGTTCTTC
.,TRBJ1-1,TRBV2,.,CASSSGVPFF,TGTGCCAGCAGTTCAGGGGTCCCTTTTTTT
.,TRBJ1-3,TRBV5-4,.,CASSAGRQGNTIYF,TGTGCCAGCAGCGCGGGACGGCAAGGAAACACCATATATTTT
.,TRBJ1-3,TRBV6-6,TRBD1,CASSPGGQPSSGNTIYF,TGTGCCAGCAGTCCCGGGGGACAGCCGAGCTCTGGAAACACCATATATTTT
.,TRBJ1-4,TRBV6-5,TRBD1,CASSLPTGSNEKLFF,TGTGCCAGCAGCCTACCGACAGGGTCGAATGAAAAACTGTTTTTT
.,TRBJ2-1,TRBV19,.,CASSKPPQRANYNEQFF,TGTGCCAGTAGTAAGCCTCCCCAGCGGGCTAACTACAATGAGCAGTTCTTC
.,TRBJ2-5,TRBV6-5,TRBD1,CASRGGQGGQETQYF,TGTGCCAGCAGAGGGGGACAGGGTGGGCAAGAGACCCAGTACTTC
.,TRBJ2-7,TRBV18,TRBD1,CASSPITGDEQYF,TGTGCCAGCTCCCCGATAACAGGGGACGAGCAGTACTTC
.,TRBJ2-1,TRBV7-8,.,CASSPGLGGTNNEQFF,TGTGCCAGCAGCCCAGGACTAGGGGGAACCAACAATGAGCAGTTCTTC
.,TRBJ2-5,TRBV10-3,.,CAISDIGQETQYF,TGTGCCATCAGTGATATAGGCCAAGAGACCCAGTACTTC
.,TRBJ2-7,TRBV18,TRBD1,CASSPPGTGGNSYEQYF,TGTGCCAGCTCACCACCTGGGACAGGGGGCAACTCCTACGAGCAGTACTTC
.,TRBJ2-7,TRBV7-2,.,CASSTRTAYEQYF,TGTGCCAGCAGCACCCGGACTGCCTACGAGCAGTACTTC
.,TRBJ2-1,TRBV7-9,TRBD1,CASSWGTGSSYNEQFF,TGTGCCAGCAGCTGGGGGACAGGGAGCTCCTACAATGAGCAGTTCTTC
.,TRBJ2-7,TRBV6-5,.,CASRRAEANYEQYF,TGTGCCAGCAGGAGGGCTGAAGCCAACTACGAGCAGTACTTC
.,TRBJ2-7,TRBV19,.,CASSIGGPRGASFYEQYF,TGTGCCAGTAGTATTGGGGGCCCGAGGGGGGCAAGCTTCTACGAGCAGTACTTC
.,TRBJ2-2,TRBV5-1,TRBD1,CASRTDRGRTGELFF,TGCGCCAGCAGGACGGACAGGGGGAGGACCGGGGAGCTGTTTTTT
.,TRBJ2-2,TRBV14,.,CASSQVTGELFF,TGTGCCAGCAGCCAAGTAACCGGGGAGCTGTTTTTT
few,TRBJ1-3,TRBV3-1/TRBV3-2,.,CASSHGGSGGNTIYF,TGTGCCAGCAGCCACGGAGGGTCAGGAGGAAACACCATATATTTT
few,TRBJ2-2,TRBV30,TRBD1,CAWSTRDRGSGELFF,TGTGCCTGGAGTACCAGGGACAGGGGGTCCGGGGAGCTGTTTTTT
.,TRBJ1-5,TRBV5-4,TRBD1,CASSLGQGLNQPQHF,TGTGCCAGCAGCTTGGGACAGGGGCTCAATCAGCCCCAGCATTTT
.,TRBJ1-2,TRBV6-5,TRBD1,CASSRQGNYGYTF,TGTGCCAGCAGCCGACAGGGAAACTATGGCTACACCTTC
few,TRBJ2-7,TRBV5-1,TRBD2,CASSLAGTSGRGEQYF,TGCGCCAGCAGCCTAGCCGGGACTAGCGGGAGAGGTGAGCAGTACTTC
.,TRBJ2-3,TRBV5-1,.,CASGKTVPHTDTQYF,TGCGCCAGCGGAAAGACAGTGCCACACACAGATACGCAGTATTTT
.,TRBJ2-1,TRBV11-2,TRBD1,CASSLAGGTGDEQFF,TGTGCCAGCAGCTTAGCAGGCGGGACAGGGGATGAGCAGTTCTTC